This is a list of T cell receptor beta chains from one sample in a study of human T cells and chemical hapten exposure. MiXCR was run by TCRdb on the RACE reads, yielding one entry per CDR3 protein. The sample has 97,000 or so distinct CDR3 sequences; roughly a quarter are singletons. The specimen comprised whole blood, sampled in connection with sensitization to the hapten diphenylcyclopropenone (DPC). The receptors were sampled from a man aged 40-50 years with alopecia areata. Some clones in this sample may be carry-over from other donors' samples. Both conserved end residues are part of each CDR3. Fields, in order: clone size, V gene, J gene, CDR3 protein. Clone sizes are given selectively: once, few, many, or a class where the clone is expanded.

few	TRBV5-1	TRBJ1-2	CASSTGSGGYGYTF
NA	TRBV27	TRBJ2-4	CASSFGAVAKNIQYF
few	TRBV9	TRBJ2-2	CASSPVRTGELFF
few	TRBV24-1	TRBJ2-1	CATSDLGTGVSNEQFF
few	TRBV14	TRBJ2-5	CASGWDGTQYF
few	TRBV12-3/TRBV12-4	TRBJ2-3	CASSYPSTDTQYF
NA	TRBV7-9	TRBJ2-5	CASSSTGTSETQYF
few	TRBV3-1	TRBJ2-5	CASSQEVRAETQYF
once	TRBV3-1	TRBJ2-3	CASSRPSGRAETDTQYF
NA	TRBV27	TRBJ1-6	CASRGQGDSPLHF
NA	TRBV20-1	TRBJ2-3	CSAGGAAGGTDTQYF
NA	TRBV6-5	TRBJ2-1	CASSYSGLGVAALREQFF
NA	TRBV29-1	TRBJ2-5	CSALGASQETQYF
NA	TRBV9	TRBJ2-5	CASSVGVVSAQYF
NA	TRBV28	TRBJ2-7	CASSSFGGYEQYF
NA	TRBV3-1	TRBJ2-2	CASSQEGTANTGELFF
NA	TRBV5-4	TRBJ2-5	CASSSDCQETQYF
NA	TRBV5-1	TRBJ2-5	CASSPSGRDEETQYF
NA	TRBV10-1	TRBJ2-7	CASSESTSGNGDEQYF
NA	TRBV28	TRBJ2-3	CASSGQCIDTQYF
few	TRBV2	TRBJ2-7	CASLRDRPYEQYF
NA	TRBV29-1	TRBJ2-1	CSGGAPPPNEQFF
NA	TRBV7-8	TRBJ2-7	CASSLTLAGGYEQYF
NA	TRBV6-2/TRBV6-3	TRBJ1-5	CASSNGGGGNQPQHF
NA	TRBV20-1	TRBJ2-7	CSAATGIGEQYF
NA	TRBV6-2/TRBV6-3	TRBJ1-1	CASSYTAWGTGAEAFF
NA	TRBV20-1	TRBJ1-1	CSLLADTEAFF
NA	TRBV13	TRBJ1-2	CASSVTTNYGDTF
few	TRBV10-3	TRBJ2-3	CAISGTSGRRGTDTQYF
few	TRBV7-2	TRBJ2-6	CASSLAGTGANVLTF
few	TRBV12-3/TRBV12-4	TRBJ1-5	CASSFLDNQPQHF
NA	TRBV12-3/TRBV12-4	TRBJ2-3	CASSHRRAPDTDTQYF
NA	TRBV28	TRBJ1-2	CASRKGGEYGYTF
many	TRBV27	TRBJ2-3	CASWDRVVDTQYF
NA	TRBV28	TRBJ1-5	CASRMTGVSNQPQHF
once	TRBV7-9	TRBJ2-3	CASSLLSSTGETQYF
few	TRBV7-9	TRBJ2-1	CASSLGSGGSSYNEQFF
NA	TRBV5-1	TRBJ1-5	CASSPGATGLNQPQHF
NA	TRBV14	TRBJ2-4	CASSRPGDPGGNIQYF
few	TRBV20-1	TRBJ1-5	CSASNGVAQPQHF
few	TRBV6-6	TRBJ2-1	CASTGGGNEQFF
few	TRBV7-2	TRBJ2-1	CASSRQSLSYNEQFF
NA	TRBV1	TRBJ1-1	CTSSLKGPVSATEAFF
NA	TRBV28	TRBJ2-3	CASSFGDLGTDTQYF
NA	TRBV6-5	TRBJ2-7	CASSYVQGSSYEQYF
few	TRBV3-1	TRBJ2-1	CASSQSVGGPYNEQFF
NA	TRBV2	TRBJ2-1	CASSEAQTSYNEQFF
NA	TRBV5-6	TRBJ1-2	CASSFRHYGYTF
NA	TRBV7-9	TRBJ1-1	CASSSVGTEAFF
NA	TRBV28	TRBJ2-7	CASSLRGRGEQYF
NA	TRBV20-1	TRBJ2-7	CSARSEFEQYF
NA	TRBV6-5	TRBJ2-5	CASSPGQLQTQYF
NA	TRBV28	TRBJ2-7	CASSFGGGPQEQYF